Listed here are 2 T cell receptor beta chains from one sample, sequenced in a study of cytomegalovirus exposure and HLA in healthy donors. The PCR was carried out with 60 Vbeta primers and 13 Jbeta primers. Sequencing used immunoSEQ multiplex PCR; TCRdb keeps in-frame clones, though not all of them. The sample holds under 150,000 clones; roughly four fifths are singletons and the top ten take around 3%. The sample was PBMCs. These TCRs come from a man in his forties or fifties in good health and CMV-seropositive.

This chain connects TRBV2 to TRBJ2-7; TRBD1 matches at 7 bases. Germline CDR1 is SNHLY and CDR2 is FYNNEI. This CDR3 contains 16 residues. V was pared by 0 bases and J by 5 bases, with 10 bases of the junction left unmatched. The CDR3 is CASSEAFGTVINEQYF. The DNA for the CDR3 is TGTGCCAGCAGTGAAGCTTTTGGGACAGTCATTAACGAGCAGTACTTC.

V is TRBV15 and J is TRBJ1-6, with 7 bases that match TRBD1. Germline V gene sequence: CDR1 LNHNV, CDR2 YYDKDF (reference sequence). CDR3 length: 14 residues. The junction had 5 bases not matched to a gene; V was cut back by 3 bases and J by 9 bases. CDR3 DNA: TGTGCCACCAGCAGGAGGGACAGTGGTTCACCCCTCCACTTT. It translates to CATSRRDSGSPLHF.